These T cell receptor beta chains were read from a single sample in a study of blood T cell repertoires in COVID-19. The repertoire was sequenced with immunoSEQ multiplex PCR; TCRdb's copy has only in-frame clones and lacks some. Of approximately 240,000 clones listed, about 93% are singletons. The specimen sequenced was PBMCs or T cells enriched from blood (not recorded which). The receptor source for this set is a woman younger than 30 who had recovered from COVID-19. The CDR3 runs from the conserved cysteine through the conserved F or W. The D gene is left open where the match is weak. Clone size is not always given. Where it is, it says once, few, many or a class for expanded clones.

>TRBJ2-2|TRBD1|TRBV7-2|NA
TGTGCCAGCAGCTGGGGACAGGGGACCGGGGAGCTGTTTTTT
CASSWGQGTGELFF
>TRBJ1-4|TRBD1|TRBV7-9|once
TGTGCCAGCAGCCCAGGGGACAGCGTAAATGAAAAACTGTTTTTT
CASSPGDSVNEKLFF
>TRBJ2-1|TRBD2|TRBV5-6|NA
TGTGCCAGCAGCTTGGTGAGACTAGCGGGGTTCGGGCAGCAGTTCTTC
CASSLVRLAGFGQQFF
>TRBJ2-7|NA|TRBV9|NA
TGTGCCAGCAGCGTAGGAGGCGAGTCTACGGAGCAGTACTTC
CASSVGGESTEQYF
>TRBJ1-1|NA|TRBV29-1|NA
TGCAGCGTTGTCGAACAGCTCGGTGAAGCTTTCTTT
CSVVEQLGEAFF
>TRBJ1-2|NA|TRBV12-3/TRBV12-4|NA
TGTGCCAGCAGCCCTGACAGTAACTATGGCTACACCTTC
CASSPDSNYGYTF
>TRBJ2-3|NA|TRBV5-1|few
TGCGCCAGCAGCCAAGGGACTTTGAGGGAAAGGGATACGCAGTATTTT
CASSQGTLRERDTQYF
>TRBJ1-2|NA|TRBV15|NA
TGTGCCACCAGCAGAGTTGCGGTCCGGTGGGGCTACACCTTC
CATSRVAVRWGYTF
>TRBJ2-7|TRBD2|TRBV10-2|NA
TGCGCCAGCAGTTTGGGACTAGCGGGGGACGAGCAGTACTTC
CASSLGLAGDEQYF
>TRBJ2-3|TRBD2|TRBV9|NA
TGTGCCAGCAGCCCCAGAGCGGGAGCTGGGAGGTCCACAGATACGCAGTATTTT
CASSPRAGAGRSTDTQYF
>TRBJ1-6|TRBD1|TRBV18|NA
TGTGCCAGCTCAGGGGGACAGGGCTATTCACCCCTCCACTTT
CASSGGQGYSPLHF
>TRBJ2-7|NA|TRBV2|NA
TGTGCCAGCAGTGAAGTAACCTACGAGCAGTACTTC
CASSEVTYEQYF
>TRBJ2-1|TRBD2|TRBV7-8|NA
TGTGCCAGCAGCTTAGTGGGGGGGACCTACAATGAGCAGTTCTTC
CASSLVGGTYNEQFF
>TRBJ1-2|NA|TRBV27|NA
TGTGCCAGCAGTTTAAGGGGATCTGGCTACACCTTC
CASSLRGSGYTF
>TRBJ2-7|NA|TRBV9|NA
TGTGCCAGCAGCGCTAGGACAGTCCCCTACGAGCAGTACTTC
CASSARTVPYEQYF
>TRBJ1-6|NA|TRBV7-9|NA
TGTGCCAGCAGCTTAGCCGACAGCTCCCGGACACCCCTCCACTTT
CASSLADSSRTPLHF
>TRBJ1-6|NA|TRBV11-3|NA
TGTGCCAGCAGCCCGACCGGCAGGGGCAATTCACCCCTCCACTTT
CASSPTGRGNSPLHF
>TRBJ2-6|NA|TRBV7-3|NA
TGTGCCAGCAGCTTAACGTCGTACGGAGCTGGGGCCAACGTCCTGACTTTC
CASSLTSYGAGANVLTF
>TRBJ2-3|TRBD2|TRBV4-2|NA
TGTGCCAGCAGCCCTGGGGCCAGCGGGGGGGCGGCAGATACGCAGTATTTT
CASSPGASGGAADTQYF
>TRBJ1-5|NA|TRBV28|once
TGTGCCAGCAGGCAGGGTTCTAATCAGCCCCAGCATTTT
CASRQGSNQPQHF